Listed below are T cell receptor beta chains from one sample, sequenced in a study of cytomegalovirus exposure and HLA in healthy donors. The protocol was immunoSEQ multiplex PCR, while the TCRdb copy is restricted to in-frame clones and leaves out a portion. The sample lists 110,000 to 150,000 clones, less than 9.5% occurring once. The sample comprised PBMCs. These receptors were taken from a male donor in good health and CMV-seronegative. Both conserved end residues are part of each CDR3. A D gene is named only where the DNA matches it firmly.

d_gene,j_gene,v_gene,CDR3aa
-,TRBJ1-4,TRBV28,CASSLVGGELFF
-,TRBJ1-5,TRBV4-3,CASSQGQGNQPQHF
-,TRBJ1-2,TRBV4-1,CASSQAPFGHEPLANYGYTF
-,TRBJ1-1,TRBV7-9,CASSSGGTEAFF
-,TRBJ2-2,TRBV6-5,CASSYWRGGVTGELFF
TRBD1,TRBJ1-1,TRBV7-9,CAAQGGMNTEAFF
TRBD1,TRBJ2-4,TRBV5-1,CASSLEGGEDIQYF
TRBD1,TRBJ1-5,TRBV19,CASSISSGRGRNQPQHF
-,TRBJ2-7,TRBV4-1,CASSRGEQGPYEQYF
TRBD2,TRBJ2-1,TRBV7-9,CASSLGSSGSSYNEQFF
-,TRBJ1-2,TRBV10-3,CAISEVPTARYGYTF
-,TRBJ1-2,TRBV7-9,CASSTTRGLSYGYTF
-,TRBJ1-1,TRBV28,CASSLTEDTEAFF
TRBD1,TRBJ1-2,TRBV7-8,CASSLAESGTGLDGYTF
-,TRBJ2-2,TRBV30,CAWITKLQGTGELFF
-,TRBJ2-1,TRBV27,CASSLGHANEQFF
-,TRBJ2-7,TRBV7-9,CASSLARYEQYF
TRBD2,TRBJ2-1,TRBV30,CAWSHVQAGTRVVEQFF
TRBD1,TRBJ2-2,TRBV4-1,CASSQAGTGATGELFF
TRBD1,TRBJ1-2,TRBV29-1,CSAESQGGYGYTF
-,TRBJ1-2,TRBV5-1,CASSLVGDYGYTF
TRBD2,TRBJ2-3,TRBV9,CASSVLGGTSGSSTQYF
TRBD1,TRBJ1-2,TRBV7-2,CASSLPRRQGANYGYTF
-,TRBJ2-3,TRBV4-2,CASSQDRYSETSTDTQYF
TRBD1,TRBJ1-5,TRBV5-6,CASSLGAGGGNQPQHF
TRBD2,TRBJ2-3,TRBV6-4,CASSPTSGDTNTQYF
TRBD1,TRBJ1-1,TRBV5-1,CASAGQGGTEAFF